These 10 T cell receptor beta chains came from one sample sequenced in a study of blood T cell repertoires in COVID-19. Profiling relied on immunoSEQ multiplex PCR, and the TCRdb table lists in-frame clones only, not all of them. The sample contains fewer than 400,000 clones, over 85% of which appear only once. Sequenced sample: PBMCs or T cells enriched from blood (not recorded which). The receptors shown here come from a young woman who had recovered from COVID-19.

The chain links TRBV4-3 to TRBJ1-2; TRBD1 is a possible D gene (5 bases). From germline, CDR1 is LGHNA and CDR2 YSLEER. CDR3 length: 14 amino acids. The germline V and J ends were trimmed by 0 bases and 7 bases, with 12 bases remaining between them. The CDR3 here is CASSQDPQVGGYTF. The DNA for the CDR3 is TGCGCCAGCAGCCAAGATCCACAGGTCGGTGGCTACACCTTC.

Written as DNA, the CDR3 is TGTGCCACCAGCAGCGGAGACGAAAGCAATGAGCAGTTCTTC. Its protein is CATSSGDESNEQFF. This sequence joins TRBV15 and TRBJ2-1; D is undetermined. Germline V gives CDR1 LNHNV, CDR2 YYDKDF (reference sequence). Trimming left V 3 bases short and J 6 bases short, with 12 bases between. The CDR3 totals 14 residues.

The rearrangement joins TRBV7-9 to TRBJ2-3; possible D gene TRBD2, 6 bases. This CDR3 has 14 amino acids. Trimming left V 6 bases short and J 4 bases short, with 14 bases between. CDR1 and CDR2 (germline): SEHNR, FQNEAQ (reference sequence). This CDR3 reads CASRTPQRADTQYF. The CDR3 DNA follows: TGTGCCAGCAGGACTCCCCAGCGGGCAGATACGCAGTATTTT. Variable domain in full (rest from reference TRBV7-9 and TRBJ2-3): DTGVSQNPRHKITKRGQNVTFRCDPISEHNRLYWYRQTLGQGPEFLTYFQNEAQLEKSRLLSDRFSAERPKGSFSTLEIQRTEQGDSAMYLCASRTPQRADTQYFGPGTRLTVL.

This sequence joins TRBV10-3 and TRBJ2-3; TRBD1 agrees at 7 bases. CDR1 is ENHRY, CDR2 SYGVKD, per germline. V lost 0 bases, J lost 8 bases, and 17 bases stayed unmatched. The CDR3 spans 18 residues. CDR3 DNA sequence: TGTGCCATCAGTGAGTCGGGATTAAACAGGGGTGGCCAGGTTACGCAGTATTTT. It codes for CAISESGLNRGGQVTQYF.

The J gene is TRBJ2-3, the V gene TRBV7-2; maybe TRBD2 (5 bases). Trimming removed 1 base from V and 4 bases from J, with 12 bases in between. Germline V CDR1 and CDR2: SGHTA, FQGNSA. This CDR3 is built from 15 residues. CDR3 residues: CASSLGGRGPDTQYF. CDR3 DNA: TGTGCCAGCAGCTTAGGTGGGAGAGGCCCAGATACGCAGTATTTT.

The rearrangement joins TRBV7-2 to TRBJ1-2, with 10 nucleotides matching TRBD1. The ends lost 5 bases at V and 3 bases at J; junction bases unmatched: 6. The CDR3 sequence is 15 residues long. The germline CDR1 and CDR2 sequences are SGHTA and FQGNSA. The CDR3 spells CASSPTGGAYYGYTF. The CDR3 DNA reads as TGTGCCAGCAGCCCGACAGGGGGCGCCTACTATGGCTACACCTTC. The full variable domain, in which reference TRBV7-2 and TRBJ1-2 provide the parts outside the CDR3, is GAGVSQSPSNKVTEKGKDVELRCDPISGHTALYWYRQSLGQGLEFLIYFQGNSAPDKSGLPSDRFSAERTGGSVSTLTIQRTQQEDSAVYLCASSPTGGAYYGYTFGSGTRLTVV.

The gene calls are TRBV25-1 and TRBJ1-2, with D hard to call. Germline V gene data show CDR1 as MGHDK and CDR2 as SYGVNS. There are 11 residues in the CDR3. Trimming shortened V by 4 bases and J by 7 bases, and 7 bases separated the two germline ends. CDR3 in amino acids: CASSVGGGYTF. CDR3 coding DNA: TGTGCCAGCAGTGTAGGCGGTGGCTACACCTTC.

The gene calls are TRBV6-1 and TRBJ2-7; the D gene is possibly TRBD1 (5 bases). Per germline, CDR1 MNHNS and CDR2 SASEGT. The CDR3 runs 15 residues. V shed 3 bases and J shed 2 bases, with 14 bases lying between them. CDR3 bases: TGTGCCAGCAGTGATGGGGCGCGACCCCCCTACGAGCAGTACTTC. Its protein is CASSDGARPPYEQYF.

This clone showed up just a few times. The chain uses TRBV7-3 and TRBJ2-2; 7 bases line up with TRBD1. This CDR3 region has 16 residues. Germline lookup yields CDR1 SGHTA and CDR2 FQGTGA. With V trimmed by 4 bases and J by 4 bases, 9 bases remained unmatched. The CDR3 sequence is CASSSTQGILTGELFF. The DNA for the CDR3 is TGTGCCAGCAGCTCAACACAGGGGATTCTCACCGGGGAGCTGTTTTTT.

This chain links TRBV5-4 with TRBJ2-2; tentative D call: TRBD1 (6 bases). V was pared by 4 bases and J by 9 bases, with 13 bases between. In germline, CDR1 is SGHNT, CDR2 YYREEE (reference sequence). The CDR3 is 13 residues long. The CDR3 here is CASSRGQPRELFF. The DNA of the CDR3 is TGTGCCAGCAGCCGAGGACAGCCAAGGGAGCTGTTTTTT.